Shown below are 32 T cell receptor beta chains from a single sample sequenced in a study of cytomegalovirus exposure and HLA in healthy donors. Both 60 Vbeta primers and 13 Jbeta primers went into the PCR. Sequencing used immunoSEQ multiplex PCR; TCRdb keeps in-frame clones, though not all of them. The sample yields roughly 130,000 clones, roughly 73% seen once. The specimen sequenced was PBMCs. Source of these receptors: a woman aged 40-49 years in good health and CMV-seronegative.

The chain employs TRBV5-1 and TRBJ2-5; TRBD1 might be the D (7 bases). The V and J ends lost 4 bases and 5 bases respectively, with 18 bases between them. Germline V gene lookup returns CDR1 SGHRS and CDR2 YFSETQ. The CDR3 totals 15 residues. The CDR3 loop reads CASSGGGGDGETQYF. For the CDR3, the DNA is TGCGCCAGCAGCGGCGGAGGGGGCGATGGGGAGACCCAGTACTTC.

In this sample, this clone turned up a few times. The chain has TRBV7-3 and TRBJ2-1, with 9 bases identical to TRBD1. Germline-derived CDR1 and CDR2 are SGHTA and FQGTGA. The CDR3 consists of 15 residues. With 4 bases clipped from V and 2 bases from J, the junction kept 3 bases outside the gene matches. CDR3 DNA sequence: TGTGCCAGCAGCTCAAGACAGGGGGCCTACAATGAGCAGTTCTTC. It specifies CASSSRQGAYNEQFF.

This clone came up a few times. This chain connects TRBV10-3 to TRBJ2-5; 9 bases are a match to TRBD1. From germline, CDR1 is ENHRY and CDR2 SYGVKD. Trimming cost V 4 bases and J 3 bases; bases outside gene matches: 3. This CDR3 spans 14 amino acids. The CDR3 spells CAISVTGGEETQYF. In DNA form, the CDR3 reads TGTGCCATCAGTGTGACAGGGGGGGAAGAGACCCAGTACTTC.

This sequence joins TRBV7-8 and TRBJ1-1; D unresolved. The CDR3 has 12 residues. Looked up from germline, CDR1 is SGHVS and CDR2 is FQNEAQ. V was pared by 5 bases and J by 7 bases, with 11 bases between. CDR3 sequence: CASSGRWDEAFF. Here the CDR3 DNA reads TGTGCCAGCAGCGGGAGGTGGGATGAAGCTTTCTTT.

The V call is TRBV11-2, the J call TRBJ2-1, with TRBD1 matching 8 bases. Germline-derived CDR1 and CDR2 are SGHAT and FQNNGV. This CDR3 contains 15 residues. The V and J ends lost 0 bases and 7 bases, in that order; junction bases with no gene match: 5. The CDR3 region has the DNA TGTGCCAGCAGCTTAGACAGGGGGCTGTGGAATGAGCAGTTCTTC. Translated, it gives CASSLDRGLWNEQFF.

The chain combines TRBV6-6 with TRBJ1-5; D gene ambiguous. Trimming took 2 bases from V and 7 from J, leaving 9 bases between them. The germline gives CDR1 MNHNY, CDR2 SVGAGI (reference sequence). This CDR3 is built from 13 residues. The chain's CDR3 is CASSYDLEQPQHF. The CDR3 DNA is TGTGCCAGCAGTTACGACTTAGAACAGCCCCAGCATTTT.

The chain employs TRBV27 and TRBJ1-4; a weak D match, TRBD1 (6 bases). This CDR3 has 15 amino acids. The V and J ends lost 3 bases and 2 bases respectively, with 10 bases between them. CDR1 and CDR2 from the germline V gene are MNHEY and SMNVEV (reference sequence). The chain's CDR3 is CASSFGGATNEKLFF. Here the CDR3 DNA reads TGTGCCAGCAGTTTCGGGGGGGCTACTAATGAAAAACTGTTTTTT.

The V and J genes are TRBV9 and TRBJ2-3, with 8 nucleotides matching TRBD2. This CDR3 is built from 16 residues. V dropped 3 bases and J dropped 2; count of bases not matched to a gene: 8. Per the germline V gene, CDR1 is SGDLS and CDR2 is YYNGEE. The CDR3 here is CASSAGLATTTDTQYF. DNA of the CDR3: TGTGCCAGCAGCGCCGGACTAGCCACAACCACAGATACGCAGTATTTT. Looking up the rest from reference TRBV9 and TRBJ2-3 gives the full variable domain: DSGVTQTPKHLITATGQRVTLRCSPRSGDLSVYWYQQSLDQGLQFLIQYYNGEERAKGNILERFSAQQFPDLHSELNLSSLELGDSALYFCASSAGLATTTDTQYFGPGTRLTVL.

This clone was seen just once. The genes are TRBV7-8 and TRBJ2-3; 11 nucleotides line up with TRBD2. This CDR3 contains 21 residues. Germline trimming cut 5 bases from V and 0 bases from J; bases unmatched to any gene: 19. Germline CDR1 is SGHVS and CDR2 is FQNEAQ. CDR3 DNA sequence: TGTGCCAGCAGCCAACGACCGGGACTAGCGGCTGTTTCGATCAGCACAGATACGCAGTATTTT. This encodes CASSQRPGLAAVSISTDTQYF.

This CDR3 reads CASSPFAGGPTGELFF. For the CDR3, the DNA is TGCGCCAGCAGCCCATTTGCGGGGGGGCCTACCGGGGAGCTGTTTTTT. The chain joins TRBV5-1 to TRBJ2-2; 9 bases line up with TRBD2. The germline gives CDR1 SGHRS, CDR2 YFSETQ. The CDR3 has 16 amino acids. The ends lost 4 bases at V and 5 bases at J; junction bases unmatched: 9.

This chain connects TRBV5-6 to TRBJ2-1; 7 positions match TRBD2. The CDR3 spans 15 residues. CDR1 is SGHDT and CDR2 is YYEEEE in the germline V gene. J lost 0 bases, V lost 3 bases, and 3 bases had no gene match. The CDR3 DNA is TGTGCCAGCAGCTCGGGCGGGAGCTCCTACAATGAGCAGTTCTTC. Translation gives CASSSGGSSYNEQFF. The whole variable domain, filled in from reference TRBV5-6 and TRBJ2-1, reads DAGVTQSPTHLIKTRGQQVTLRCSPKSGHDTVSWYQQALGQGPQFIFQYYEEEERQRGNFPDRFSGHQFPNYSSELNVNALLLGDSALYLCASSSGGSSYNEQFFGPGTRLTVL.

The CDR3 is CASSSREGYEQYF. The CDR3 coding sequence is TGTGCCAGCAGCTCCCGGGAGGGATACGAGCAGTACTTC. V usage is TRBV11-3 and J usage is TRBJ2-7, with 8 bases aligning to TRBD2. Germline assignment: CDR1 SGHNT and CDR2 YENEEA. The ends lost 4 bases at V and 4 bases at J; junction bases unmatched: 3. This CDR3 contains 13 residues.

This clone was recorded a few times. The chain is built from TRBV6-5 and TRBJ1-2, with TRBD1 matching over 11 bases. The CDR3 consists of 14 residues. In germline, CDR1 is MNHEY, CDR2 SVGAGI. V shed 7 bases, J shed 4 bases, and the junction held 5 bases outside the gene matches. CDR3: CASKRDRGSYGYTF. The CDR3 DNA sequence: TGTGCCAGCAAGAGGGACAGGGGGTCCTATGGCTACACCTTC.

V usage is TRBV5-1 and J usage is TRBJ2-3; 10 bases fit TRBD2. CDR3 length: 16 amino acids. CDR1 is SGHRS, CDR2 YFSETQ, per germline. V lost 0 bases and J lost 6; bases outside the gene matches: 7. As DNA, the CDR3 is TGCGCCAGCAGCTTGGCCCTTGGACTAGCGGCGGATACGCAGTATTTT. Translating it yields CASSLALGLAADTQYF. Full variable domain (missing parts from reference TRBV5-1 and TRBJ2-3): KAGVTQTPRYLIKTRGQQVTLSCSPISGHRSVSWYQQTPGQGLQFLFEYFSETQRNKGNFPGRFSGRQFSNSRSEMNVSTLELGDSALYLCASSLALGLAADTQYFGPGTRLTVL.

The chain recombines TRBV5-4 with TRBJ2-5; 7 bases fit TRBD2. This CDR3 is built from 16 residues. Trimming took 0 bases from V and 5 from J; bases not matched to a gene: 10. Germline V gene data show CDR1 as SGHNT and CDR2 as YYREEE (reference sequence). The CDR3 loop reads CASSLAHGPGGETQYF. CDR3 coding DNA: TGTGCCAGCAGCTTGGCTCACGGGCCCGGGGGGGAGACCCAGTACTTC.

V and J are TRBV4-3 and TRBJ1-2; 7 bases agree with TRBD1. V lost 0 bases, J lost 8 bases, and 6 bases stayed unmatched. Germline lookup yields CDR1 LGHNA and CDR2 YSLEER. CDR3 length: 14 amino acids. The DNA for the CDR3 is TGCGCCAGCAGCCAAGAACAACAGGGGTGGGGCTACACCTTC. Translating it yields CASSQEQQGWGYTF.

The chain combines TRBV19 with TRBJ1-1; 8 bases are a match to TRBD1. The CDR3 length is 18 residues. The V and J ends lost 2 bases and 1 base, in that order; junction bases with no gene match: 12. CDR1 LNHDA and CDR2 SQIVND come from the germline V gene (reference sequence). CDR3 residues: CASSIFQGALAKNTEAFF. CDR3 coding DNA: TGTGCCAGTAGTATATTTCAGGGGGCTCTAGCTAAGAACACTGAAGCTTTCTTT.

CDR3 nucleotide sequence: TGTGCCAGCAGTCCCCCGGGGGGGGCAGGCACTGAAGCTTTCTTT. Its protein is CASSPPGGAGTEAFF. The chain has TRBV28 and TRBJ1-1; possibly TRBD1 for D (6 bases). V lost 5 bases and J lost 4, with 17 bases in between. The CDR3 runs to 15 residues. The germline CDR1 and CDR2 sequences are MDHEN and SYDVKM.

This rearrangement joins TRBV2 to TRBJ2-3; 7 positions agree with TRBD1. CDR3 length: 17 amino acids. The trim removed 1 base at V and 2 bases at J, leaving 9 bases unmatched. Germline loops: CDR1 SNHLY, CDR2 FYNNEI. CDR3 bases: TGTGCCAGCAGTGAAGAACGAACAGGGGACCCCACAGATACGCAGTATTTT. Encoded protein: CASSEERTGDPTDTQYF.

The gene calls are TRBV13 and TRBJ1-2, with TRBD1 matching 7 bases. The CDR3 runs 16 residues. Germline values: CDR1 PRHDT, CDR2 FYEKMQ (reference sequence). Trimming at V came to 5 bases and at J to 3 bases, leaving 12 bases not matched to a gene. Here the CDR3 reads CASSRGTGDIDYGYTF. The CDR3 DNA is TGTGCCAGCAGCCGCGGAACAGGGGACATTGACTATGGCTACACCTTC.

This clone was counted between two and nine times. CDR3 sequence: CASGTVNTDTQYF. Written as DNA, the CDR3 is TGCGCCAGCGGTACAGTGAACACAGATACGCAGTATTTT. The genes are TRBV5-1 and TRBJ2-3; D is unresolved. Germline lookup yields CDR1 SGHRS and CDR2 YFSETQ. The V gene lost 7 bases and the J gene lost 2 bases, with 11 bases spanning the gap. This CDR3 spans 13 amino acids.

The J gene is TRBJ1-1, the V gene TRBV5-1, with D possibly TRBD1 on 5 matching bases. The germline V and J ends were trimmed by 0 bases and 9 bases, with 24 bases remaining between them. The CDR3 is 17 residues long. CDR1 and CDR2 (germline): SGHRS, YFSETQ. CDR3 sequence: CASSLAGGGRNGFQAFF. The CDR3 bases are TGCGCCAGCAGCTTGGCCGGGGGAGGGCGTAACGGGTTTCAAGCTTTCTTT.

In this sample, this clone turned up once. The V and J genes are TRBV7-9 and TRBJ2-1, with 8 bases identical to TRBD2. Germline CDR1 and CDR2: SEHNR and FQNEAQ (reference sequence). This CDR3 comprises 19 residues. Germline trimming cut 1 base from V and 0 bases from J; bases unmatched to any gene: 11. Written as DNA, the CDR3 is TGTGCCAGCAGCTTAGTCTCTAGCGGGCTCAGGAGCTCCTACAATGAGCAGTTCTTC. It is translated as CASSLVSSGLRSSYNEQFF.

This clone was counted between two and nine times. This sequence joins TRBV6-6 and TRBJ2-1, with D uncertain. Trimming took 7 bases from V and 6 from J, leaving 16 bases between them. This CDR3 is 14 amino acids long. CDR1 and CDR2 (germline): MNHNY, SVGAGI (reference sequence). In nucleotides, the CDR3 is TGTGCCAGCAAAGACTCTCACCGAAGCAATGAGCAGTTCTTC. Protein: CASKDSHRSNEQFF.

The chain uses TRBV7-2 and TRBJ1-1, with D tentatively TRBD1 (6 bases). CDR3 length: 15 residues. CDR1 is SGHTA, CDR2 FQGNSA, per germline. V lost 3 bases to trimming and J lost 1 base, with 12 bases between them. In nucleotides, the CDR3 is TGTGCCAGCAGCTTGGAGGCGGGGGCGAACACTGAAGCTTTCTTT. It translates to CASSLEAGANTEAFF.

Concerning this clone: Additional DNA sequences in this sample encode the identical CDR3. CDR3 sequence: CASSPRTAQETQYF. The CDR3 coding sequence is TGTGCCAGCTCACCAAGGACAGCTCAAGAGACCCAGTACTTC. V and J are TRBV18 and TRBJ2-5, with TRBD1 as a possible D gene (6 bases). The V end was cut by 2 bases, the J end by 2 bases, with 9 bases between. This CDR3 has 14 residues. The germline CDR1 and CDR2 sequences are KGHSH and LQKENI.

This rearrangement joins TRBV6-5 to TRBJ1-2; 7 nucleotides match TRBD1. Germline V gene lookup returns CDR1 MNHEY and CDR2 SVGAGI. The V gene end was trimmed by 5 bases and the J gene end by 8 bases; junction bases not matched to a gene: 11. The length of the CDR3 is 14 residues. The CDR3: CASSIATGPWGYTF. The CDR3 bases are TGTGCCAGCAGTATCGCGACAGGGCCTTGGGGCTACACCTTC.

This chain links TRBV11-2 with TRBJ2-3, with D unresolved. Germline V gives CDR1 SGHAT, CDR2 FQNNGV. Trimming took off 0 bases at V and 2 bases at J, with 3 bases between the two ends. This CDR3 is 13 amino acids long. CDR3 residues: CASSLDLTDTQYF. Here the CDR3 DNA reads TGTGCCAGCAGCTTAGATCTCACAGATACGCAGTATTTT.

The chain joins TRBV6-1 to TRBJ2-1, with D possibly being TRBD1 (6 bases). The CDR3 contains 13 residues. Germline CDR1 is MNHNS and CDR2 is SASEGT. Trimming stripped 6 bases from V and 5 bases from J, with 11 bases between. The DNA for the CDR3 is TGTGCCAGCAGGACCCACAGGGACAATGAGCAGTTCTTC. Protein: CASRTHRDNEQFF.

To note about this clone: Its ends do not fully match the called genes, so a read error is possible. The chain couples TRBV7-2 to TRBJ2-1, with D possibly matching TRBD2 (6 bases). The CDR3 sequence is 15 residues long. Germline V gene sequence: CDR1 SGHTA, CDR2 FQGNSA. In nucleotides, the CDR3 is TGTGCCAGCAGCTTAACGCGGGGATCCTTCAATGAGCAGTTCTTC. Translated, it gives CASSLTRGSFNEQFF.

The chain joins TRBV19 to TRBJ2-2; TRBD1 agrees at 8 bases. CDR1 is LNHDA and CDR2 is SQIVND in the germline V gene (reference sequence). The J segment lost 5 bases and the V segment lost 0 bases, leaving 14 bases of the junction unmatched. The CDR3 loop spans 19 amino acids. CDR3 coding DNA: TGTGCCAGTAGTATAGATCAGGGCAGGGGGCGCTTCCGGACCGGGGAGCTGTTTTTT. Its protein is CASSIDQGRGRFRTGELFF.

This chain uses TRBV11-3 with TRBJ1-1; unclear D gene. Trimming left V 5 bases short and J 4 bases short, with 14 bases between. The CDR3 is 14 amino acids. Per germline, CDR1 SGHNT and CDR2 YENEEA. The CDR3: CASSPGGLTTEAFF. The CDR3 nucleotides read TGTGCCAGCAGCCCAGGTGGGCTGACCACTGAAGCTTTCTTT. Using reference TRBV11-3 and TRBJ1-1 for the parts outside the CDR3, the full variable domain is EAGVVQSPRYKIIEKKQPVAFWCNPISGHNTLYWYLQNLGQGPELLIRYENEEAVDDSQLPKDRFSAERLKGVDSTLKIQPAELGDSAVYLCASSPGGLTTEAFFGQGTRLTVV.